This TCR beta chain stems from a study of blood T cell repertoires in COVID-19. Whole-study context: Sample material is recorded as cDNA or gDNA derived from T cells, B-cell-depleted T cells, or PBMCs.

TCRdb keeps only in-frame clones here, not all; method: immunoSEQ multiplex PCR. Counted here are roughly 130,000 clones, roughly 90% occurring once; the ten biggest clones make up 3% to 4%. The CDR3 consists of 14 residues. CDR1 is SGDLS and CDR2 is YYNGEE in the germline V gene. Unmatched junction bases numbered 3, after V lost 0 bases and J lost 6 bases. This clonotype was obtained from a man aged 50-60 years with active COVID-19. The V gene is TRBV9, the J gene TRBJ1-2, with 9 bases that match TRBD1. The source material was peripheral blood. The CDR3 reads CASSVGDRADGYTF. Written as DNA, the CDR3 is TGTGCCAGCAGCGTAGGGGACAGGGCGGATGGCTACACCTTC.